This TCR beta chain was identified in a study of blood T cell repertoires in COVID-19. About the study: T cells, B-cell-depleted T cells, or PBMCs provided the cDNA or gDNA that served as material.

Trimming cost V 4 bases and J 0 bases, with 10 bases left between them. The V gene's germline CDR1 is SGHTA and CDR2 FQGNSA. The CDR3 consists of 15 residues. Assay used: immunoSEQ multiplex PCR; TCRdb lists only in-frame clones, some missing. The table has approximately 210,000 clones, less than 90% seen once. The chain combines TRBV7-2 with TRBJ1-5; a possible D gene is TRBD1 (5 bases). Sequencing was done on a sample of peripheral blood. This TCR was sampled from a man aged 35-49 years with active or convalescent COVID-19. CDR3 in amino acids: CASSWDWNSNQPQHF. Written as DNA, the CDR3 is TGTGCCAGCAGCTGGGACTGGAATAGCAATCAGCCCCAGCATTTT.